This TCR beta chain was sequenced for a study of T cells after yellow fever vaccination. 5'RACE template switching added a universal primer site and UMIs to TCR cDNA. MiXCR, run by TCRdb on the 5' RACE reads, gives a single entry per CDR3 protein. Of over 65,000 distinct CDR3 sequences in the sample, roughly 13% were seen once. The study, taken as a whole, reports: Of the clonotypes, a small share occurred in both CD4 and CD8 compartments. Clones that expanded after primary vaccination mostly reappeared after the booster (96% CD4, about 91% CD8).

Germline V gives CDR1 SGHRS, CDR2 YFSETQ. V lost 0 bases and J 5 bases, leaving 9 bases between the germline ends. The CDR3 loop spans 13 amino acids. The chain uses TRBV5-1 and TRBJ2-7; D unresolved. This TCR came from a man younger than 30 who received the YFV17D yellow fever vaccine. The source material was CD8+ T cells not binding an NS4B(214-222) dextramer, sorted from PBMCs, sampled approximately 22 days after the first yellow fever vaccination. This chain's CDR3 is CASSLAPSNEQYF. CDR3 nucleotides: TGCGCCAGCAGCTTGGCTCCGAGTAACGAGCAGTACTTC.